The clone carrying this T cell receptor beta chain was recorded once. The ends lost 3 bases at V and 0 bases at J; junction bases unmatched: 1. The CDR3 is 17 amino acids. The germline V gene encodes CDR1 MNHNS and CDR2 SASEGT. Assay: immunoSEQ multiplex PCR; the TCRdb copy retains only in-frame clones and omits some. The data show about 58,000 clones, about four fifths seen once. The sample originates from a study of OX40 agonist ivuxolimab in advanced cancers. The V and J genes are TRBV6-1 and TRBJ2-2, with 13 bases fitting TRBD2. The sequenced sample was CD4+ or CD8+ T cells sorted from blood, obtained in a trial of the OX40 agonist ivuxolimab. This clonotype was obtained from an adult with an advanced solid tumor such as melanoma, head and neck, liver or kidney cancer. In DNA form, the CDR3 reads TGTGCCAGCAGTGACGGACTAGCGGGGGCGAACACCGGGGAGCTGTTTTTT. This gives the protein CASSDGLAGANTGELFF.